This T cell receptor beta chain stems from a study of blood T cell repertoires in COVID-19. The overall study: PBMCs, B-cell-depleted T cells, or T cells were the source of the cDNA or gDNA that made up the material.

Profiled with immunoSEQ multiplex PCR; TCRdb holds only in-frame clones, not every one. The data hold 200,000 to 300,000 clones, with nearly 95% observed a single time. Germline assignment: CDR1 SGHRS and CDR2 YFSETQ. The CDR3 contains 17 residues. V was trimmed by 0 bases and J by 0 bases, leaving 15 bases between them. The sequence came from a man between 25 and 39 years old with COVID-19, enrolled during active disease. The sequenced sample consisted of peripheral blood. The V gene is TRBV5-1, the J gene TRBJ1-2; no definite D call. The CDR3 region is CASSLDPSYSANYGYTF. CDR3 coding DNA: TGCGCCAGCAGCTTGGACCCGTCATATTCGGCTAACTATGGCTACACCTTC.